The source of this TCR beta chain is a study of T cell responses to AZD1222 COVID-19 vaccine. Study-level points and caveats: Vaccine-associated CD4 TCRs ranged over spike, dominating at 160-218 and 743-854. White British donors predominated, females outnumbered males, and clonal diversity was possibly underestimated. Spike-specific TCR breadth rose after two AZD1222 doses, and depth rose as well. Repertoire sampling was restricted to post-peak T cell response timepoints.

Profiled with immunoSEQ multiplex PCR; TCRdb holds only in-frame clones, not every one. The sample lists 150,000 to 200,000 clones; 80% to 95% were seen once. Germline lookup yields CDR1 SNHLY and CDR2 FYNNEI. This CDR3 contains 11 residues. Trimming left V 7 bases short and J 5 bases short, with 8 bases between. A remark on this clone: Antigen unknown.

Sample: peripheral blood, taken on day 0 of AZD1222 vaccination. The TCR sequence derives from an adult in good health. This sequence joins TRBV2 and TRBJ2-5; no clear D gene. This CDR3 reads CASILGETQYF. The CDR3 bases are TGTGCCAGCATATTAGGGGAGACCCAGTACTTC.